The 8 T cell receptor beta chains presented below share a single source sample, sequenced in a study of OX40 agonist ivuxolimab in advanced cancers. Method: immunoSEQ multiplex PCR; TCRdb's copy keeps in-frame clones and lacks some. Of around 14,000 clones in the sample, 91% were seen once. Source: CD4+ or CD8+ T cells sorted from blood, taken in a trial of the OX40 agonist ivuxolimab. All receptors derive from an adult with an advanced solid tumor such as melanoma, head and neck, liver or kidney cancer.

The genes are TRBV7-3 and TRBJ2-1, with no clear D. There are 15 residues in the CDR3. V was cut by 1 base and J by 4 bases, with 11 bases left in between. CDR1 SGHTA and CDR2 FQGTGA come from the germline V gene. The CDR3 region has the DNA TGTGCCAGCAGCTTAAGCAGCCCCCCTTACAATGAGCAGTTCTTC. The encoded protein is CASSLSSPPYNEQFF.

V is TRBV5-1 and J is TRBJ1-1; TRBD1 might be the D (5 bases). With 4 bases removed from V and 3 bases from J, the gap between germline ends came to 13 bases. The germline V gene has CDR1 SGHRS and CDR2 YFSETQ. CDR3 length: 14 amino acids. The CDR3 spells CASSPGLLDTEAFF. The CDR3 DNA reads TGCGCCAGCAGCCCAGGGTTATTGGACACTGAAGCTTTCTTT.

This sequence joins TRBV5-6 and TRBJ1-6; TRBD1 agrees at 9 bases. Per the germline V gene, CDR1 is SGHDT and CDR2 is YYEEEE. The CDR3 extends over 17 amino acids. The V and J ends lost 0 bases and 7 bases, in that order; junction bases with no gene match: 8. Here the CDR3 DNA reads TGTGCCAGCAGCTTGGCTACAGGGGGCGCTTCCAATTCACCCCTCCACTTT. Translated: CASSLATGGASNSPLHF.

This chain joins TRBV6-5 and TRBJ2-1, with 7 bases fitting TRBD2. This CDR3 region has 14 residues. Trimming cost V 4 bases and J 5 bases; bases outside gene matches: 5. The germline CDR1 and CDR2 sequences are MNHEY and SVGAGI. CDR3 protein: CASSFPGTNNEQFF. Written as DNA, the CDR3 is TGTGCCAGCAGTTTCCCCGGGACTAACAATGAGCAGTTCTTC.

The J gene is TRBJ1-5, the V gene TRBV27, with no clear D. V was clipped by 5 bases and J by 3 bases, with 11 bases between them. This CDR3 comprises 14 residues. Germline-derived CDR1 and CDR2 are MNHEY and SMNVEV (reference sequence). As DNA, the CDR3 is TGTGCCAGCAGTCCACAGAGCCACAATCAGCCCCAGCATTTT. As protein: CASSPQSHNQPQHF.

The rearrangement joins TRBV9 to TRBJ2-7, with D hard to call. Trimming shortened V by 0 bases and J by 1 base, and 14 bases separated the two germline ends. Germline V gives CDR1 SGDLS, CDR2 YYNGEE. The CDR3 covers 16 residues. In DNA, the CDR3 is TGTGCCAGCAGCGTAGGGTGGGATGAGAGGTCCTACGAGCAGTACTTC. The encoded protein is CASSVGWDERSYEQYF. The whole variable domain, remainder taken from reference TRBV9 and TRBJ2-7, is DSGVTQTPKHLITATGQRVTLRCSPRSGDLSVYWYQQSLDQGLQFLIQYYNGEERAKGNILERFSAQQFPDLHSELNLSSLELGDSALYFCASSVGWDERSYEQYFGPGTRLTVT.

This chain joins TRBV5-8 and TRBJ2-7, with 7 bases matching TRBD1. Trimming took 3 bases from V and 2 from J; bases not matched to a gene: 5. The CDR3 loop spans 14 amino acids. CDR1 is SGHTS, CDR2 YDEGEE, per germline. DNA of the CDR3: TGTGCCAGCAGCTATAGGGACAGCGCCTACGAGCAGTACTTC. Its protein is CASSYRDSAYEQYF.

The V call is TRBV27, the J call TRBJ1-5; tentatively, D is TRBD1 (5 bases). CDR3 size: 13 residues. Germline CDR1 MNHEY, CDR2 SMNVEV (reference sequence). Trimming left V 2 bases short and J 5 bases short, with 7 bases between. This chain's CDR3 is CASSLLGDQPQHF. The CDR3 DNA reads TGTGCCAGCAGTTTACTGGGGGATCAGCCCCAGCATTTT.